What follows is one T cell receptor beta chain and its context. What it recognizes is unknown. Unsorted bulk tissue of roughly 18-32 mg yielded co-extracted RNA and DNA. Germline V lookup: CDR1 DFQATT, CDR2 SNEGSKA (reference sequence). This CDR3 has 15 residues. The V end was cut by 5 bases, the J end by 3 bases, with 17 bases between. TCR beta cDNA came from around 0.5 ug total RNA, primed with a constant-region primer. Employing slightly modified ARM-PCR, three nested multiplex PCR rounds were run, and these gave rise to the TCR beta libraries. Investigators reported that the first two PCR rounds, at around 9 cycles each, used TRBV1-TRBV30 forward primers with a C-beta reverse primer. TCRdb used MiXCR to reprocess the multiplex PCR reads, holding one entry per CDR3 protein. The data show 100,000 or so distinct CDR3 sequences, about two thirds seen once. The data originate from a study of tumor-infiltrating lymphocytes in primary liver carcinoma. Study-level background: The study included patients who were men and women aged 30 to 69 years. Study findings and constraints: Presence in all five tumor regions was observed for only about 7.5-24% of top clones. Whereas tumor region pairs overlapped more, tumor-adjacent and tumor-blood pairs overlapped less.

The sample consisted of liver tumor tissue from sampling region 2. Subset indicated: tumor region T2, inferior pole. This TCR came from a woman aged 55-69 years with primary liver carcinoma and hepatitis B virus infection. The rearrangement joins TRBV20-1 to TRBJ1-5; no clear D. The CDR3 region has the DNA TGCAGTGCTGGCTCTAGGATGGGTTTCAATCAGCCCCAGCATTTT. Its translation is CSAGSRMGFNQPQHF.